What follows are 28 T cell receptor beta chains derived from one specimen sequenced in a study of blood T cells in healthy people across ages. Combining a sample-barcoded 5' primer with a J-beta primer mix, a second PCR ran for 7 to 11 cycles. TCRdb re-analysed the 5' RACE reads in MiXCR, keeping a single row per CDR3 protein. Of around 700,000 distinct CDR3 sequences listed, approximately 25% were seen once; the top ten hold 9.4%. The sample was also reused in another study, on T cells of mothers and their children.

Sequences were obtained from blood. The source of these receptors is a boy younger than 18 in good health.

The chain uses TRBV5-6 and TRBJ2-1; tentative D call: TRBD2 (5 bases). This CDR3 is 15 amino acids long. Per the germline V gene, CDR1 is SGHDT and CDR2 is YYEEEE. The V gene lost 4 bases and the J gene lost 1 base, with 12 bases spanning the gap. CDR3 coding DNA: TGTGCCAGCAGCCCTGGTGCGGGTTCCTACAATGAGCAGTTCTTC. Translated: CASSPGAGSYNEQFF.

The chain is built from TRBV4-2 and TRBJ1-4; perhaps TRBD1 as D (6 bases). Trimming removed 0 bases from V and 6 bases from J, with 17 bases in between. CDR3 length: 17 residues. Per the germline V gene, CDR1 is LGHNA and CDR2 is YNFKEQ. The CDR3 region has the DNA TGTGCCAGCAGCCAAGAACGGGACACGGCCTGGGATGAAAAACTGTTTTTT. This codes for CASSQERDTAWDEKLFF.

This clonotype was observed a handful of times. The rearrangement uses TRBV12-3 or TRBV12-4 and TRBJ2-7, with 8 bases aligning to TRBD2. The CDR3 runs to 13 residues. V lost 6 bases, J lost 3 bases, and 4 bases stayed unmatched. The CDR3 sequence is CASSGGAYYEQYF. For the CDR3, the DNA is TGTGCCAGCAGCGGGGGGGCGTACTACGAGCAGTACTTC.

V usage is TRBV27 and J usage is TRBJ2-7; TRBD2 agrees at 8 bases. Germline CDR1 reads MNHEY; CDR2 reads SMNVEV (reference sequence). The CDR3 runs to 16 residues. The ends lost 3 bases at V and 1 base at J; junction bases unmatched: 8. DNA for the CDR3: TGTGCCAGCAGTTTGGTGGCGGGAGGTGGGTCCTACGAGCAGTACTTC. This gives the protein CASSLVAGGGSYEQYF.

This clonotype was counted between two and nine times. The chain recombines TRBV15 with TRBJ1-4, with D maybe TRBD1 (5 bases). The CDR3 consists of 19 residues. V shed 3 bases and J shed 4 bases, with 24 bases lying between them. Germline CDR1 LNHNV, CDR2 YYDKDF (reference sequence). CDR3 protein: CATSSHTWAGTEGNEKLFF. In DNA, the CDR3 is TGTGCCACCAGCAGTCACACATGGGCTGGGACGGAGGGTAATGAAAAACTGTTTTTT.

The chain uses TRBV11-2 and TRBJ2-3; 12 positions agree with TRBD2. V lost 5 bases and J lost 2; bases outside the gene matches: 8. The CDR3 extends over 17 amino acids. Per the germline V gene, CDR1 is SGHAT and CDR2 is FQNNGV. As DNA, the CDR3 is TGTGCCAGCAGCCTAAGACTAGCGGGAGCCTCCACAGATACGCAGTATTTT. The encoded protein is CASSLRLAGASTDTQYF.

The V and J genes are TRBV20-1 and TRBJ1-2; D might be TRBD1 (6 bases). Germline loops: CDR1 DFQATT, CDR2 SNEGSKA (reference sequence). This CDR3 spans 12 amino acids. Between the trimmed V and J ends, which lost 5 bases and 7 bases, there was a span of 14 bases. The CDR3 nucleotides read TGCAGTGCTTACAACAGGGAAGCTGGCTACACCTTC. This translates into CSAYNREAGYTF.

The CDR3 loop is CSARAVTYEQYF. The CDR3 bases are TGCAGTGCTAGAGCAGTGACCTACGAGCAGTACTTC. This chain joins TRBV20-1 and TRBJ2-5; the D is unclear. The end of the DNA fits TRBJ2-7 better, so the J call may be wrong. This CDR3 comprises 12 residues. Germline V gives CDR1 DFQATT, CDR2 SNEGSKA (reference sequence).

The chain links TRBV7-3 to TRBJ1-2; D gene uncertain. Germline assignment: CDR1 SGHTA and CDR2 FQGTGA. V lost 1 base and J lost 0, with 12 bases in between. The CDR3 is 16 amino acids. CDR3 loop: CASSLIPGATNYGYTF. CDR3 DNA sequence: TGTGCCAGCAGCTTAATTCCGGGAGCTACTAACTATGGCTACACCTTC.

The rearrangement joins TRBV29-1 to TRBJ1-1; 7 bases match TRBD1. After removal of 7 bases from V and 5 bases from J, the junction contained 13 bases not matched to a gene. In germline, CDR1 is SQVTM, CDR2 ANQGSEA. The CDR3 runs to 14 residues. As DNA, the CDR3 is TGCAGCGGCATGGGGCCAGGGGGAGATACTGAAGCTTTCTTT. Amino acids: CSGMGPGGDTEAFF.

The chain combines TRBV20-1 with TRBJ2-3; 7 bases agree with TRBD1. Germline trimming cut 6 bases from V and 3 bases from J; bases unmatched to any gene: 12. Looked up from germline, CDR1 is DFQATT and CDR2 is SNEGSKA (reference sequence). The CDR3 extends over 15 amino acids. Here the CDR3 reads CSAQDRAGGTDTQYF. CDR3 in DNA: TGCAGTGCGCAAGATCGGGCAGGGGGAACAGATACGCAGTATTTT.

In the case of this clonotype: Without the conserved terminal phenylalanine or tryptophan, this CDR3 likely stems from a read error. This rearrangement joins TRBV4-1 to TRBJ2-5; maybe TRBD2 (7 bases). The end of the DNA fits TRBJ2-1 better, so the J call may be wrong. The CDR3 is 14 amino acids. CDR1 is MGHRA, CDR2 YSYEKL, per germline. The CDR3 region is CASSPSGGPDEQFL. Here the CDR3 DNA reads TGCGCTAGCAGCCCATCGGGGGGCCCCGATGAGCAGTTCCTC.

The V and J genes are TRBV28 and TRBJ2-1; TRBD2 aligns across 9 bases. This CDR3 spans 15 amino acids. Losses at the gene ends were 5 bases for V and 5 bases for J; bases not matched to a gene: 7. Looked up from germline, CDR1 is MDHEN and CDR2 is SYDVKM. CDR3 in amino acids: CASSPPGLAHNEQFF. The CDR3 coding sequence is TGTGCCAGCAGTCCACCGGGACTAGCCCACAATGAGCAGTTCTTC.

The chain recombines TRBV12-3 or TRBV12-4 with TRBJ2-7, with a possible D match to TRBD1 (5 bases). The CDR3 is 13 amino acids. Trimming shortened V by 6 bases and J by 6 bases, and 15 bases separated the two germline ends. Here the CDR3 DNA reads TGTGCCAGCAGCCCGGCAGGGCTGGGCGAGCAGTACTTC. This encodes CASSPAGLGEQYF.

The V gene is TRBV7-9, the J gene TRBJ2-6, with a tentative D call TRBD2 (5 bases). Germline-derived CDR1 and CDR2 are SEHNR and FQNEAQ (reference sequence). This CDR3 is built from 17 residues. V shed 5 bases and J shed 0 bases, with 14 bases lying between them. The CDR3 DNA is TGTGCCAGCAGCCCCTCCTCGGGGATCTCTGGGGCCAACGTCCTGACTTTC. Protein sequence: CASSPSSGISGANVLTF.

The V and J genes are TRBV21-1 and TRBJ1-2; the D call of TRBD1 is as the table states it, not checked on the DNA. TRBV21-1 is a listed pseudogene. CDR3 length: 14 residues. CDR3 in amino acids: CASTTTGGAIGYTF. As DNA, the CDR3 is TGTGCCAGCACTACGACAGGGGGCGCGATCGGCTACACCTTC.

This clonotype appeared a few times. This chain connects TRBV4-1 to TRBJ2-4; D call uncertain. V lost 2 bases and J lost 0, with 5 bases in between. The CDR3 loop spans 14 amino acids. Germline values: CDR1 MGHRA, CDR2 YSYEKL. The CDR3 reads CASSQPIAKNIQYF. For the CDR3, the DNA is TGCGCCAGCAGCCAACCCATAGCCAAAAACATTCAGTACTTC.

The chain carries TRBV12-3 or TRBV12-4 and TRBJ2-3; 14 nucleotides match TRBD2. With 6 bases clipped from V and 3 bases from J, the junction kept 5 bases outside the gene matches. The CDR3 has 16 residues. The CDR3, as DNA: TGTGCCAGCAGGAGACTAGCGGGGGGGCCTACAGATACGCAGTATTTT. It yields the protein CASRRLAGGPTDTQYF.

The chain combines TRBV15 with TRBJ1-2; D call uncertain. V was shortened by 0 bases and J by 1 base, with 12 bases between the two germline ends. The CDR3 runs 16 residues. The germline V gene has CDR1 LNHNV and CDR2 YYDKDF (reference sequence). The CDR3 coding sequence is TGTGCCACCAGCAGAGAAATCGGGGAACTTAACTATGGCTACACCTTC. Translated: CATSREIGELNYGYTF.

The gene calls are TRBV28 and TRBJ1-2, with a possible D match to TRBD1 (6 bases). This CDR3 spans 11 amino acids. V lost 6 bases to trimming and J lost 12 bases, with 14 bases between them. CDR1 and CDR2 (germline): MDHEN, SYDVKM. The CDR3 DNA is TGTGCCAGCAGAACCTGGGGGGGCCACACCTTC. Amino acid sequence: CASRTWGGHTF.

A few counts support this clonotype. The rearrangement uses TRBV7-2 and TRBJ2-5; no firm D call. V was cut by 5 bases and J by 2 bases, with 15 bases left in between. CDR3 length equals 15 residues. Germline V gene data show CDR1 as SGHTA and CDR2 as FQGNSA. CDR3 coding DNA: TGTGCCAGCAGCCCCACGCTTTACGTTCAAGAGACCCAGTACTTC. It codes for CASSPTLYVQETQYF.

The rearrangement links TRBV4-3 to TRBJ2-5; TRBD2 might be the D (6 bases). The DNA end favors TRBJ2-7, so the J call may be wrong. Germline lookup yields CDR1 LGHNA and CDR2 YSLEER. The CDR3 has 15 amino acids. The CDR3 protein is CASSQDLAGPYEQYF. The CDR3 DNA sequence: TGCGCCAGCAGCCAAGACCTCGCGGGACCCTACGAGCAGTACTTC.

This clonotype has only a few counts. The V and J genes are TRBV6-2 or TRBV6-3 and TRBJ2-7; D unclear. V was shortened by 5 bases and J by 3 bases, with 5 bases between the two germline ends. CDR3 size: 11 residues. Germline V gives CDR1 MNHEY, CDR2 SVGEGT. The CDR3 region is CASSNVYEQYF. The CDR3 region has the DNA TGTGCCAGCAGTAACGTCTACGAGCAGTACTTC.

This clonotype was counted between two and nine times. The chain recombines TRBV12-3 or TRBV12-4 with TRBJ2-7, with D unresolved. The CDR3 extends over 11 amino acids. Deletions cut 0 bases from V and 7 bases from J, with 4 bases between. The CDR3, as DNA: TGTGCCAGCAGTTTAGCGCTGGAGCAGTACTTC. It translates to CASSLALEQYF.

A few counts support this clonotype. The chain links TRBV7-2 to TRBJ2-3; 9 bases align to TRBD2. Per the germline V gene, CDR1 is SGHTA and CDR2 is FQGNSA. This CDR3 is 16 amino acids long. J was trimmed by 4 bases and V by 1 base; bases with no gene match: 6. For the CDR3, the DNA is TGTGCCAGCAGCTTAGGTGGCGGGGGGGCCGCAGATACGCAGTATTTT. This codes for CASSLGGGGAADTQYF.

The V gene is TRBV12-3 or TRBV12-4, the J gene TRBJ2-4, with D tentatively TRBD1 (6 bases). The V gene lost 6 bases and the J gene lost 7 bases, with 13 bases spanning the gap. The CDR3 sequence is 13 residues long. The CDR3 coding sequence is TGTGCCAGCAGACTAACAGGGTCTAACATTCAGTACTTC. The encoded protein is CASRLTGSNIQYF.

This clonotype was found a few times. The chain recombines TRBV14 with TRBJ2-2, with 7 bases identical to TRBD2. This CDR3 is built from 17 residues. Germline assignment: CDR1 SGHDN and CDR2 FVKESK. With V trimmed by 4 bases and J by 1 base, 9 bases remained unmatched. The DNA for the CDR3 is TGTGCCAGCAGCCTTAGCGGGTTACGGATGAACACCGGGGAGCTGTTTTTT. Amino acid sequence: CASSLSGLRMNTGELFF.

In nucleotides, the CDR3 is TGTGCCAGCAGTAAACCCCTATGGAGACGAGTCTCTGGGGCCAACGTCCTGACTTTC. It is translated as CASSKPLWRRVSGANVLTF. The chain carries TRBV21-1 and TRBJ2-6; TRBD1, the table's D call, lacks a check against the DNA. TRBV21-1 is tagged as a pseudogene. This CDR3 comprises 19 residues.